These T cell receptor beta chains were read from a single sample in a study of shared clonotypes between healthy human individuals. Assay: immunoSEQ multiplex PCR; the TCRdb copy retains only in-frame clones and omits some. In the table there are around 1.9 million clones, 93% of which are singletons. Input material: naive CD8+ T cells from PBMCs. The receptors were gathered from a man younger than 30 in good health. Some clones in this sample may be carry-over from other donors' samples. Both conserved end residues are part of each CDR3. The D gene is left open where the match is weak. Clone size appears in some rows only: once, few, many, or a class for an expanded clone.

J gene	V gene	clone size	D gene	CDR3 protein	CDR3 DNA
TRBJ2-7	TRBV9	-	TRBD2	CASSAEGSSGRNPYEQYF	TGTGCCAGCAGCGCCGAGGGTTCTAGCGGGAGGAATCCCTACGAGCAGTACTTC
TRBJ1-2	TRBV5-1	-	-	CASSSGTDGYTF	TGCGCCAGCAGCTCCGGGACGGATGGCTACACCTTC
TRBJ2-3	TRBV10-3	-	-	CAISLATLTDTQYF	TGTGCCATCAGTCTAGCGACCCTCACAGATACGCAGTATTTT
TRBJ1-2	TRBV6-5	-	-	CASSYSPQGHGYTF	TGTGCCAGCAGTTACTCACCACAGGGTCATGGCTACACCTTC
TRBJ2-1	TRBV28	once	-	CASSLRINEQFF	TGTGCCAGCAGTTTAAGAATCAATGAGCAGTTCTTC
TRBJ2-1	TRBV11-2	-	TRBD2	CASSLGEGPSYNEQFF	TGTGCCAGCAGCTTAGGGGAGGGTCCCTCCTACAATGAGCAGTTCTTC
TRBJ2-7	TRBV29-1	-	-	CSVEAGAYEQYF	TGCAGCGTTGAGGCGGGTGCCTACGAGCAGTACTTC
TRBJ2-5	TRBV5-1	-	-	CASSGETQYF	TGCGCCAGCAGCGGGGAGACCCAGTACTTC
TRBJ2-7	TRBV6-5	-	-	CASKEGLGSYEQYF	TGTGCCAGCAAGGAGGGGCTGGGGTCCTACGAGCAGTACTTC
TRBJ2-7	TRBV5-6	-	-	CASSIGPPYEQYF	TGTGCCAGCAGCATTGGGCCCCCCTACGAGCAGTACTTC
TRBJ2-1	TRBV27	-	TRBD2	CASSLLRGSNEQFF	TGTGCCAGCAGTTTACTGCGCGGGAGTAATGAGCAGTTCTTC
TRBJ1-1	TRBV5-1	-	-	CASSLDMLSRATNTEAFF	TGCGCCAGCAGCTTGGATATGTTGAGTCGTGCGACGAACACTGAAGCTTTCTTT
TRBJ2-1	TRBV4-3	-	-	CASSHLQLGAEGGNEQFF	TGCGCCAGCAGCCATCTTCAGCTGGGGGCCGAAGGGGGCAATGAGCAGTTCTTC
TRBJ2-6	TRBV27	-	-	CASSLLAGANVLTF	TGTGCCAGCAGTTTATTGGCCGGGGCCAACGTCCTGACTTTC
TRBJ2-1	TRBV30	-	-	CAWSVLGRAEQFF	TGTGCCTGGAGTGTACTAGGGCGGGCTGAGCAGTTCTTC
TRBJ2-2	TRBV28	-	-	CASSLTGEAGELFF	TGTGCCAGCAGTTTAACGGGAGAGGCCGGGGAGCTGTTTTTT
TRBJ2-1	TRBV7-6	-	-	CASSLEIRDDEQFF	TGTGCCAGCAGCTTAGAGATTAGGGACGATGAGCAGTTCTTC
TRBJ2-7	TRBV9	-	TRBD1	CASSAGQGKVYEQYF	TGTGCCAGCAGCGCGGGACAGGGGAAAGTCTACGAGCAGTACTTC
TRBJ1-5	TRBV7-9	-	-	CASSLGGIGNQPQHF	TGTGCCAGCAGCTTAGGTGGCATTGGCAATCAGCCCCAGCATTTT
TRBJ1-1	TRBV11-3	-	TRBD1	CASSPGQGTEAFF	TGTGCCAGCAGCCCCGGACAGGGCACTGAAGCTTTCTTT
TRBJ2-7	TRBV4-2	-	TRBD1	CASSLIRDRDYEQYF	TGTGCCAGCAGCCTGATCCGGGACAGGGACTACGAGCAGTACTTC
TRBJ2-3	TRBV7-9	-	-	CASTTEREGRPSTDTQYF	TGTGCCAGCACGACCGAGCGAGAGGGCCGCCCTAGCACAGATACGCAGTATTTT
TRBJ1-5	TRBV7-9	-	-	CASSLPGSNQPQHF	TGTGCCAGCAGCTTACCGGGAAGCAATCAGCCCCAGCATTTT
TRBJ2-1	TRBV6-5	-	TRBD1	CASSPGTGVYNEQFF	TGTGCCAGCAGTCCCGGGACAGGGGTTTACAATGAGCAGTTCTTC
TRBJ2-1	TRBV27	-	-	CASRETSYNEQFF	TGTGCCAGCAGGGAAACCTCCTACAATGAGCAGTTCTTC
TRBJ2-7	TRBV27	-	-	CASSFGLGTRSYEQYF	TGTGCCAGCAGTTTCGGATTAGGGACCCGATCCTACGAGCAGTACTTC
TRBJ2-5	TRBV28	-	-	CASSLGVRAETQYF	TGTGCCAGCAGTTTAGGGGTCAGGGCAGAGACCCAGTACTTC
TRBJ2-7	TRBV29-1	once	TRBD1	CSARQGPHEQYF	TGCAGCGCCCGACAGGGCCCCCACGAGCAGTACTTC
TRBJ2-2	TRBV4-2	-	-	CASSQSGNTGELFF	TGTGCCAGCAGCCAATCCGGGAACACCGGGGAGCTGTTTTTT
TRBJ2-7	TRBV7-2	-	-	CASSLDQGYEQYF	TGTGCCAGCAGCTTAGATCAGGGCTACGAGCAGTACTTC
TRBJ2-7	TRBV9	-	TRBD2	CASSFTGGFYEQYF	TGTGCCAGCAGCTTTACCGGGGGGTTCTACGAGCAGTACTTC
TRBJ2-1	TRBV9	-	-	CASSVATSSYNEQFF	TGTGCCAGCAGCGTAGCTACCTCATCCTACAATGAGCAGTTCTTC
TRBJ1-4	TRBV5-1	-	TRBD1	CASSLSTGGPNEKLFF	TGCGCCAGCAGCTTATCCACAGGGGGACCTAATGAAAAACTGTTTTTT
TRBJ2-7	TRBV5-1	-	TRBD1	CASSFGTGIYEQYF	TGCGCCAGCAGCTTTGGGACAGGGATCTACGAGCAGTACTTC
TRBJ1-5	TRBV30	few	-	CASTLQPQHF	TGTGCCTCCACTCTACAGCCCCAGCATTTT
TRBJ2-1	TRBV16	-	-	CASSQSSSNEQFF	TGTGCCAGCAGCCAATCGTCGAGTAATGAGCAGTTCTTC
TRBJ1-2	TRBV28	-	TRBD1	CASSSPGTGIPYGYTF	TGTGCCAGCAGTTCACCCGGGACAGGGATCCCCTATGGCTACACCTTC
TRBJ2-7	TRBV19	-	-	CASSIDRVEQYF	TGTGCCAGTAGTATAGACCGGGTCGAGCAGTACTTC
TRBJ2-2	TRBV4-2	-	-	CASSQVIRGNSNTGELFF	TGTGCCAGCAGCCAAGTCATTCGAGGGAACTCGAACACCGGGGAGCTGTTTTTT
TRBJ1-5	TRBV27	-	TRBD1	CASSFDRVNQPQHF	TGTGCCAGCAGTTTCGACAGGGTGAATCAGCCCCAGCATTTT
TRBJ2-5	TRBV14	-	-	CASSLTLDSIETQYF	TGTGCCAGCAGCCTAACATTGGACAGTATCGAGACCCAGTACTTC
TRBJ2-1	TRBV5-5	-	-	CASSFRRQATYNEQFF	TGTGCCAGCAGCTTCCGGAGGCAGGCGACCTACAATGAGCAGTTCTTC
TRBJ2-1	TRBV19	-	-	CASSIITGSYNEQFF	TGTGCCAGTAGTATCATTACAGGGTCCTACAATGAGCAGTTCTTC
TRBJ2-7	TRBV5-1	-	TRBD2	CASSLRGGGGSDTRYYEQYF	TGCGCCAGCAGCTTGAGGGGCGGAGGCGGGAGTGACACTCGTTACTACGAGCAGTACTTC
TRBJ2-1	TRBV27	-	-	CASSFRGNEQFF	TGTGCCAGCAGTTTCCGGGGCAATGAGCAGTTCTTC